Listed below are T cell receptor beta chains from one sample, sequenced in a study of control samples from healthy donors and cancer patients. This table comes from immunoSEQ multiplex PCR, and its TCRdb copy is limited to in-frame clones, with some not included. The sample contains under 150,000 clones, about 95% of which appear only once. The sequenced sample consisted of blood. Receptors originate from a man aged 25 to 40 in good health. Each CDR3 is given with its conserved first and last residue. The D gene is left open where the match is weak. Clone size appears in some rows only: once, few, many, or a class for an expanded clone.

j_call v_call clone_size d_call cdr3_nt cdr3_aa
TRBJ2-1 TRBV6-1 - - TGTGCCAGCAGTGAAGCCCCGGTGGAGAAGCAGTTCTTC CASSEAPVEKQFF
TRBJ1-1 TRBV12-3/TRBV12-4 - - TGTGCCAGCAGTTTAGCGCCAGGCTACGAAGCTTTCTTT CASSLAPGYEAFF
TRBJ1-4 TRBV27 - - TGTGCCAGCAGCAGCGGGAGAAAACTGTTTTTT CASSSGRKLFF
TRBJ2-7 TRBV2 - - TGTGCCAGCGCTAACTACGAGCAGTACTTC CASANYEQYF
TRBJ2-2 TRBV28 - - TGTGCCAGCAGTTCCCTGCGTCGTCAGCTGAACACCGGGGAGCTGTTTTTT CASSSLRRQLNTGELFF
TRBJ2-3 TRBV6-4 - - TGTGCCAGCAGTGTGCAGGCCACAGATACGCAGTATTTT CASSVQATDTQYF
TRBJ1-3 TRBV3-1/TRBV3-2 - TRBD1 TGTGCCAGCAGCCAAACCGGGACAGGGGAGGACACCATATATTTT CASSQTGTGEDTIYF
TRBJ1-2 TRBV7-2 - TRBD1 TGTGCCAGCAGCCCCCACCGGGACAGTAACTATGGCTACACCTTC CASSPHRDSNYGYTF
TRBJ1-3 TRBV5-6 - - TGTGCCAGCAGCTTCGGTACTGCTGCTGGAAACACCATATATTTT CASSFGTAAGNTIYF
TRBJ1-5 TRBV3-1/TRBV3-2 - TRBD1 TGTGCCAGCAGCCAAGGGACAGGGGGCGCATTCGGTCAGCCCCAGCATTTT CASSQGTGGAFGQPQHF
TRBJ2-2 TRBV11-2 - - TGTGCCAGCAGCCCCCCTTATGAGGTTACCGGGGAGCTGTTTTTT CASSPPYEVTGELFF
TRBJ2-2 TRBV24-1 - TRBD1 TGTGCCACCAGTGTTTCGGGACAGGGGAGAACCGGGGAGCTGTTTTTT CATSVSGQGRTGELFF
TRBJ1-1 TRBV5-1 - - TGCGCCAGCAGCTTGACTACCCGGGACTCAGGCGCTTTCTTT CASSLTTRDSGAFF
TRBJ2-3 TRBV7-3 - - TGTGCCAGCAGCTTAACCCCGGGAACAGATACGCAGTATTTT CASSLTPGTDTQYF
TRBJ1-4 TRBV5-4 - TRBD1 TGTGCCAGCAGGCCGGGACAGGGGCGAGGAGAAAAACTGTTTTTT CASRPGQGRGEKLFF
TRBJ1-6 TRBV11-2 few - TGTGCCAGCAAACGCCAACCCGAACTTAATTCACCCCTCCACTTT CASKRQPELNSPLHF
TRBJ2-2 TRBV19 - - TGTGCCAGTAGTCCCCAATGGGACTTCACCGGGGAGCTGTTTTTT CASSPQWDFTGELFF
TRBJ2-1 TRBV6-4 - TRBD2 TGTGCCAGCAGCCCCGAAAGGTTTCGGGGGGGAATGAGCGGTGAGCAGTTCTTC CASSPERFRGGMSGEQFF
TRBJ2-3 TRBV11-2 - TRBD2 TGTGCCAGCAGGCGGGGGGCTAGCGGTACGCAGTATTTT CASRRGASGTQYF
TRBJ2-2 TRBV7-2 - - TGTGCCAGCAGCTTGGCAGGGGCCGGGGAGCTGTTTTTT CASSLAGAGELFF
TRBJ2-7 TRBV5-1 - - TGCGCCAGCAGCTCAAGAATGGGGAACGAGCAGTACTTC CASSSRMGNEQYF
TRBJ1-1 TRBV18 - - TGTGCCAGCTCACCTGAACGGAACACTGAAGCTTTCTTT CASSPERNTEAFF
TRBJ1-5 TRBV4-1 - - TGCGCCAGCAGCCAGGGCCAGCTTAATCAGCCCCAGCATTTT CASSQGQLNQPQHF
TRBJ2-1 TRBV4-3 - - TGCGCCAGCAGCCAAGACCTTCCGGGGGGCCCCGAGAGCTCCTACAATGAGCAGTTCTTC CASSQDLPGGPESSYNEQFF
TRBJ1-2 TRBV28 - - TGTGCCAGCAGTTTAAGGGACTATGGCCACACCTTC CASSLRDYGHTF
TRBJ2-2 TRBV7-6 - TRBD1 TGTGCCAGCAGCAAGCGAACAGGGGGCAGCACCGGGGAGCTGTTTTTT CASSKRTGGSTGELFF
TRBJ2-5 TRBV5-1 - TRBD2 TGCGCCAGCAGCTGGACTAGCGGGGGGCAAGAGACCCAGTACTTC CASSWTSGGQETQYF
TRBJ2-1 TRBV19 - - TGTGCCAGTAGCTGGGGAGGTTACAATGAGCAGTTCTTC CASSWGGYNEQFF
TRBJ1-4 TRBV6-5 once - TGTGCCAGCAGTAACCTACAGGGTGGGAATGAAAAACTGTTTTTT CASSNLQGGNEKLFF
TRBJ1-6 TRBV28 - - TGTGCCGGGATGACAGGATCGGGCTATAATTCACCCCTCCACTTT CAGMTGSGYNSPLHF
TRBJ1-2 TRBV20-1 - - TGCAGTGCTAGTGACAACTATGGCTACACCTTC CSASDNYGYTF
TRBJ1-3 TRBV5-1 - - TGCGCCAGCAGCTTGGCCTCGACGTCCGGAAACACCATATATTTT CASSLASTSGNTIYF
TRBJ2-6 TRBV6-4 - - TGTGCCAGCGGCCTGGCTGGGGCCAACGTCCTGACTTTC CASGLAGANVLTF
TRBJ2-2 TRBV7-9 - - TGTGCCAGTTTCCCGGGGTGGAAGTCCGGGGAGCTGTTTTTT CASFPGWKSGELFF
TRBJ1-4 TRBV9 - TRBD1 TGTGCCAGCAGCGCAGGGGGTGGACAGGTTGGTGAAAAACTGTTTTTT CASSAGGGQVGEKLFF
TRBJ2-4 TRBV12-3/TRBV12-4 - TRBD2 TGTGCCAGCCGGGAGGTGGAGGGGAATCAGTACTTC CASREVEGNQYF
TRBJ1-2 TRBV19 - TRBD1 TGTGCCAGTAGTATCTCACAGGGGCTCAGCTATGGCTACACCTTC CASSISQGLSYGYTF
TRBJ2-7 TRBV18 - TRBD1 TGTGCCAGCTCGCCGGGACAGGCCAGCTCCTACGAGCAGTACTTC CASSPGQASSYEQYF
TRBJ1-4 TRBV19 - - TGTGCCAGTGCAGATCCCAGGGGTAATGAAAAACTGTTTTTT CASADPRGNEKLFF
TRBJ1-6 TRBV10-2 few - TGCGCCAGCATCCGGGACGGTGGATCACCCCTCCACTTT CASIRDGGSPLHF
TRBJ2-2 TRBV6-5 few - TGTGCCAGCAGTTACAACCCGGGACACAACACCGGGGAGCTGTTTTTT CASSYNPGHNTGELFF
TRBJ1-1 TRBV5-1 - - TGCGCCAGCAGCCCGAGGGTTCCCGAAACTGAAGCTTTCTTT CASSPRVPETEAFF
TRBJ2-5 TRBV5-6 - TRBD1 TGTGCCAGCAGCAAGACAGGGCCGGAGACCCAGTACTTC CASSKTGPETQYF